The rows below give T cell receptor beta chains drawn from one sample of a study of blood T cells in healthy people across ages. From the 5' RACE reads, TCRdb called clonotypes with MiXCR, one entry per CDR3 protein. The sample contains around 1,000,000 distinct CDR3 sequences, approximately 25% of which appear only once. The data were also submitted as part of a second study, on T cells of mothers and their children.

Sequences were obtained from blood. All receptors come from a girl aged 2-10 years in good health. The CDR3 runs from the conserved cysteine through the conserved F or W. The D gene is left open where the match is weak. Clone size is shown for a subset of rows, as once, few, many or a class of expanded clone.

few	TRBJ2-5	TRBV28	TRBD2	CASSFVAGGLDQETQYF	TGTGCCAGCAGTTTCGTAGCGGGGGGGCTAGACCAAGAGACCCAGTACTTC
.	TRBJ1-1	TRBV5-1	.	CASTAPPGEAFF	TGCGCCAGCACCGCTCCCCCTGGGGAAGCTTTCTTT
few	TRBJ2-7	TRBV7-2	TRBD1	CASSFLTGGEQYF	TGTGCCAGCAGCTTCCTAACAGGGGGCGAGCAGTACTTC
.	TRBJ2-1	TRBV9	TRBD2	CASSSSDLAGQSYNEQFF	TGTGCCAGCAGCTCTTCAGACCTAGCGGGGCAATCCTACAATGAGCAGTTCTTC
few	TRBJ1-3	TRBV12-3/TRBV12-4	.	CASSFGSGNTIYF	TGTGCCAGCAGTTTCGGGAGCGGAAACACCATATATTTT
.	TRBJ1-2	TRBV29-1	.	CSYQGPYGYTF	TGCAGCTATCAGGGTCCCTATGGCTACACCTTC
few	TRBJ2-5	TRBV21-1	.	CAGEVAGTAGRYF	TGTGCCGGCGAGGTGGCAGGTACGGCTGGAAGGTACTTC
.	TRBJ2-1	TRBV29-1	.	CSDTAGNEQFF	TGCAGCGACACGGCCGGTAATGAGCAGTTCTTC
.	TRBJ2-7	TRBV20-1	.	CSARQGGGGPTLQYF	TGCAGTGCTAGACAGGGGGGCGGGGGGCCCACTTTGCAGTACTTC
.	TRBJ2-6	TRBV12-3/TRBV12-4	.	CASRNDGASGANVLTF	TGTGCCAGCAGAAACGACGGTGCCTCTGGGGCCAACGTCCTGACTTTC
.	TRBJ1-1	TRBV6-1	.	CASKLSGRTEAFF	TGTGCCTCTAAACTCTCGGGCCGAACTGAAGCTTTCTTT
once	TRBJ1-1	TRBV3-1	.	CASSSSRDTEASF	TGTGCCAGCAGTTCTAGTCGGGACACTGAAGCTTCCTTT
.	TRBJ2-7	TRBV2	.	CASRSLRGFYEQYF	TGTGCCAGCAGGTCGCTCAGGGGATTCTACGAGCAGTACTTC
.	TRBJ1-2	TRBV6-5	.	CASSTWAGGYTF	TGTGCCAGCAGTACGTGGGCCGGGGGCTACACCTTC
.	TRBJ2-5	TRBV15	.	CATSREETSARDTQYF	TGTGCCACCAGCAGAGAGGAGACATCAGCAAGAGATACCCAGTACTTC
.	TRBJ2-5	TRBV28	.	CASSSQGHAETQYF	TGTGCCAGCAGTTCCCAGGGGCATGCAGAGACCCAGTACTTC
.	TRBJ2-1	TRBV19	TRBD1	CASTAGQGYNEQFF	TGTGCCAGTACCGCGGGACAGGGGTACAATGAGCAGTTCTTC
.	TRBJ1-2	TRBV11-2	.	CASSVEGYGYTF	TGTGCCAGCAGCGTCGAGGGCTATGGCTACACCTTC
.	TRBJ2-1	TRBV4-1	TRBD2	CASSQEAYPSGGPYNEQFF	TGCGCCAGCAGCCAAGAAGCATACCCTAGCGGGGGGCCGTACAATGAGCAGTTCTTC
.	TRBJ1-2	TRBV7-9	.	CASSLRLDRDYGYTF	TGTGCCAGCAGCTTAAGGTTGGATCGAGACTATGGCTACACCTTC
.	TRBJ1-1	TRBV6-1	.	CASSEEFWMDTEAFF	TGTGCCAGCAGTGAAGAGTTTTGGATGGACACTGAAGCTTTCTTT
.	TRBJ2-5	TRBV6-5	TRBD1	CASSVSRGGVSETQYF	TGTGCCAGCAGTGTATCTCGAGGGGGCGTTTCAGAGACCCAGTACTTC
few	TRBJ2-7	TRBV21-1	.	CASSWTVSYEQYF	TGTGCCAGCAGCTGGACGGTTTCCTACGAGCAGTACTTC
.	TRBJ2-3	TRBV7-2	.	CASSLEEGRGQYF	TGTGCCAGCAGCTTAGAGGAGGGGCGAGGGCAGTATTTT
few	TRBJ1-2	TRBV27	TRBD1	CASKETGALTGVHYGYTF	TGTGCCAGCAAAGAGACGGGGGCCCTGACAGGGGTGCACTATGGCTACACCTTC
.	TRBJ2-2	TRBV7-6	.	CASSLDRPNTGELFF	TGTGCCAGCAGCTTAGACAGGCCGAACACCGGGGAGCTGTTTTTT
.	TRBJ2-7	TRBV20-1	.	CSAREWGVEQYF	TGCAGTGCTAGGGAATGGGGGGTCGAGCAGTACTTC
few	TRBJ1-2	TRBV5-1	.	CASSLWRGVYGYTF	TGCGCCAGCAGCTTGTGGAGGGGGGTCTATGGCTACACCTTC
few	TRBJ2-6	TRBV29-1	.	CSVDTGANVLTF	TGCAGCGTTGATACCGGGGCCAACGTCCTGACTTTC
few	TRBJ1-2	TRBV12-3/TRBV12-4	.	CASSAGTPIGSNYGYTF	TGTGCCAGCAGTGCCGGGACGCCGATAGGGTCTAACTATGGCTACACCTTC
few	TRBJ1-1	TRBV24-1	.	CATSGHPNTEAFF	TGTGCCACCAGCGGACATCCGAACACTGAAGCTTTCTTT